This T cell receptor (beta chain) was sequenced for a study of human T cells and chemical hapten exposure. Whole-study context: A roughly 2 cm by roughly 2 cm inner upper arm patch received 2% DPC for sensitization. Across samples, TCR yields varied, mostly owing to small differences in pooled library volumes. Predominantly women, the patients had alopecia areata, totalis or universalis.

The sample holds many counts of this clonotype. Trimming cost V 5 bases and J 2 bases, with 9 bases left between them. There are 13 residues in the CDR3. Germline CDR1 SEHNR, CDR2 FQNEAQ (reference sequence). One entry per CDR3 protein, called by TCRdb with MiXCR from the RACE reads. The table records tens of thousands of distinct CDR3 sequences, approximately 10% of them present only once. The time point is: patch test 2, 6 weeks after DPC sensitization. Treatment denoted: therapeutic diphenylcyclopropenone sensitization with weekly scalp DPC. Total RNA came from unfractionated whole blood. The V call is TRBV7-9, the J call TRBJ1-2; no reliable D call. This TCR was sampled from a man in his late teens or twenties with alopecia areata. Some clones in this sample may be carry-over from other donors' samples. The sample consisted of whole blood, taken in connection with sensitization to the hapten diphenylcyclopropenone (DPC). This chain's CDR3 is CASSQGRNYGYTF. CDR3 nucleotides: TGTGCCAGCAGCCAAGGACGGAACTATGGCTACACCTTC.